The clone carrying this TCR beta chain was found a few times. TCRdb used MiXCR to reprocess the 5' RACE reads, holding one entry per CDR3 protein. There are around 62,000 distinct CDR3 sequences in the sample; around 12% occur only once, and under 4% lies in the top ten. The record originates from a study of early T cells in non-severe SARS-CoV-2 infection. Per the germline V gene, CDR1 is SEHNR and CDR2 is FQNEAQ (reference sequence). V shed 1 base and J 6 bases; nucleotides not matched to a gene: 4. The CDR3 is 16 residues long. Specimen: whole blood. The clonotype was recovered from an adult who was a healthcare worker with PCR-confirmed SARS-CoV-2 infection or an uninfected control (not recorded which). The J gene is TRBJ2-4, the V gene TRBV7-9, with 12 bases matching TRBD1. The CDR3 nucleotides read TGTGCCAGCAGCTTAGAAGGGACAGGGGGCTTAAACATTCAGTACTTC. It translates to CASSLEGTGGLNIQYF.